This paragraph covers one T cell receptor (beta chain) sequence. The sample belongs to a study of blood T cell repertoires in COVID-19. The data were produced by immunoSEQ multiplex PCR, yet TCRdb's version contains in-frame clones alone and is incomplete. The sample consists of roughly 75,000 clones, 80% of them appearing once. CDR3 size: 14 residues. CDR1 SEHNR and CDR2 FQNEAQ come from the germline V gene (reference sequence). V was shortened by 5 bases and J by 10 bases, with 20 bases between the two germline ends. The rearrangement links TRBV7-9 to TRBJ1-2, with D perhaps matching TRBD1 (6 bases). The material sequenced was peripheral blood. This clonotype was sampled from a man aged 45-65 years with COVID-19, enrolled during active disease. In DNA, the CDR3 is TGTGCCAGCAGCCCCCGACGACAGGCGGGTGACTACACCTTC. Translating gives CASSPRRQAGDYTF.